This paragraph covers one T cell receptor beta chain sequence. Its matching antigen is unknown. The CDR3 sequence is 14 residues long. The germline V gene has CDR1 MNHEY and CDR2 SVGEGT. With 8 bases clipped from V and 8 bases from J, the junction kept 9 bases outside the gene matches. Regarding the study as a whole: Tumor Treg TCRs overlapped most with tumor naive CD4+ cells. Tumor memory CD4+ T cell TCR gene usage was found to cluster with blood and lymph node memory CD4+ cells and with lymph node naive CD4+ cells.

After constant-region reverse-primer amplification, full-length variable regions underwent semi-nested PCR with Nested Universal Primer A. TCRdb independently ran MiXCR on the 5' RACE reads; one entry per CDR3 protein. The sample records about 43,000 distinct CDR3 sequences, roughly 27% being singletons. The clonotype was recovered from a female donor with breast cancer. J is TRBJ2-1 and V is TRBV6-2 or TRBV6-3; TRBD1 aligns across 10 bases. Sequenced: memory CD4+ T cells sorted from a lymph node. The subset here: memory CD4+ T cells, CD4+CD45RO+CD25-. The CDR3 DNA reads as TGTGCCAGCCTTGACAGGGGGCGGTCATATGAGCAGTTCTTC. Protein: CASLDRGRSYEQFF.